This T cell receptor (beta chain) was identified during a study of blood T cell repertoires in COVID-19. Turning to the study itself: Samples of COVID-19 (acute and convalescent) were obtained from the United States, Italy and Spain. T cells, B-cell-depleted T cells, or PBMCs provided the cDNA or gDNA that served as material.

Trimming cost V 6 bases and J 6 bases, with 12 bases left between them. The CDR3 is 14 residues long. In germline, CDR1 is LNHDA, CDR2 SQIVND (reference sequence). Original analysis: Amplification from reference gene primers served as the basis for estimated nucleated cell counts. TCRdb keeps only in-frame clones here, not all; method: immunoSEQ multiplex PCR. From that table come the V and J calls and clone size; the DNA was used to work out D and trimming. This sample yields about 73,000 clones, of which about 73% are seen a single time; 22% belongs to the top ten. This clone occurred a few times. The material sequenced was peripheral blood. The V gene is TRBV19, the J gene TRBJ1-6, with D perhaps TRBD1 (5 bases). This receptor was taken from a man aged 60 to 75 with acute or convalescent COVID-19. The CDR3 DNA is TGTGCCAGTAGGCGGGGGGGTCGTAATTCACCCCTCCACTTT. Protein sequence: CASRRGGRNSPLHF.